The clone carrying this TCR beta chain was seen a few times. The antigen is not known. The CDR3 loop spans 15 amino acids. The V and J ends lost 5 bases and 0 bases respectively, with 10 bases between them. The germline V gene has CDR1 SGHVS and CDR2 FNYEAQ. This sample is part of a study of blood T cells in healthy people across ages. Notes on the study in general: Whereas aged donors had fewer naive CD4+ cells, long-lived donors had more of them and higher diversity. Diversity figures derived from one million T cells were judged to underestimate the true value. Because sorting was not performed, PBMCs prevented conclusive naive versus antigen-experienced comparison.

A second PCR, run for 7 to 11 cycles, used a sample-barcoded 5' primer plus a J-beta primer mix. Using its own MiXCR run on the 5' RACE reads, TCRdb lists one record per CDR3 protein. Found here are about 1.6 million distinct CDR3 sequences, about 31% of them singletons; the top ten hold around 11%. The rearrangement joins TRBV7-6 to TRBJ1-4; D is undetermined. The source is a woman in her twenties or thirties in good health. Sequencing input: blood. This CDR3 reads CASSPQDTTNEKLFF. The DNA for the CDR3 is TGTGCCAGCAGCCCCCAAGACACAACTAATGAAAAACTGTTTTTT.